This T cell receptor beta chain emerged from a study of T cells after yellow fever vaccination. Study-wide results and limits: Weaker, the secondary response had a peak occurring faster, on day 5 versus 15. The study re-detected most primary-vaccination clones after the booster (around 96% CD4, roughly 88% CD8). Contaminants from the bulk population, in the form of abundant clonotypes, could be found in FACS-sorted repertoires.

This clonotype is labeled medium-sized. Its antigen remains unidentified. TCRdb independently ran MiXCR on the 5' RACE reads; one entry per CDR3 protein. Of about 58,000 distinct CDR3 sequences listed, approximately 7.7% were seen once; the top ten hold roughly 40%. The clonotype comes from a young man who received the YFV17D yellow fever vaccine. This material consisted of CD8+ T cells sorted from PBMCs, taken on the day of the first yellow fever vaccination.

DNA for the CDR3: TGTGCCAGCAGTTTCGGACTAGCGGGTGGGAATGAGCAGTTCTTC. This codes for CASSFGLAGGNEQFF. V gene TRBV7-2 combines with J gene TRBJ2-1; TRBD2 aligns across 11 bases. Germline assignment: CDR1 SGHTA and CDR2 FQGNSA. J gave up 7 bases and V 6 bases, and 8 bases lay outside the gene matches. The CDR3 contains 15 residues.